A selection of T cell receptor beta chains follows, all from one sample in a study of CD8 T cells in ankylosing spondylitis. TCRdb analysed the 5' RACE reads with MiXCR anew, one entry per CDR3 protein. The sample has 350,000 to 400,000 distinct CDR3 sequences; about 20% are singletons. The sample comprised blood, either unsorted or a sorted T cell fraction (not recorded which). Receptor source: a male donor with ankylosing spondylitis or in good health (not recorded which). Both conserved end residues are part of each CDR3. Fields, in order: V gene, J gene, D gene, clone size, CDR3 protein, CDR3 DNA. The D gene is left open where the match is weak. Size tells how often a clone was seen (once, few, many) or the class of an expanded clone, and some rows leave it out.

TRBV5-5	TRBJ2-5	-	-	CASSSWTDAGETQYF	TGTGCCAGCAGCTCATGGACAGACGCCGGAGAGACCCAGTACTTC
TRBV7-6	TRBJ2-1	-	few	CASSPTGTEEQFF	TGTGCCAGCAGCCCAACCGGGACCGAAGAGCAGTTCTTC
TRBV5-6	TRBJ1-2	-	few	CASSAWGGSYGYTF	TGTGCCAGCAGCGCATGGGGGGGTTCCTATGGCTACACCTTC
TRBV7-9	TRBJ2-3	TRBD2	-	CASSTSGSAGDTQYF	TGTGCCAGTTCCACTAGCGGGTCAGCAGGAGATACGCAGTATTTT
TRBV6-4	TRBJ2-3	-	few	CASSEVQGSTDTQYF	TGTGCCAGCAGTGAGGTCCAGGGTAGCACAGATACGCAGTATTTT
TRBV20-1	TRBJ2-3	-	-	CSAQPTPTRFSTDTQYF	TGCAGTGCTCAACCTACGCCAACTAGATTCAGCACAGATACGCAGTATTTT
TRBV5-4	TRBJ2-1	TRBD1	-	CASSQGQDQFF	TGTGCCAGCAGCCAGGGACAGGATCAGTTCTTC
TRBV27	TRBJ2-2	-	-	CASSPRLAGELFF	TGTGCCAGCAGTCCGCGACTAGCCGGGGAGCTGTTTTTT
TRBV6-5	TRBJ1-1	-	-	CASSYSLDQEEAFF	TGTGCCAGCAGTTACTCATTAGACCAGGAAGAAGCTTTCTTT
TRBV7-9	TRBJ1-1	-	few	CASSLFPGRRATEAFF	TGTGCCAGCAGCTTATTCCCCGGCAGGCGGGCCACTGAAGCTTTCTTT
TRBV27	TRBJ1-1	-	few	CASSWGAANTEAFF	TGTGCCAGCAGCTGGGGCGCAGCGAACACTGAAGCTTTCTTT
TRBV11-2	TRBJ2-7	TRBD1	-	CASSLVLGQGYEQYF	TGTGCCAGCAGCTTAGTACTGGGACAGGGCTACGAGCAGTACTTC
TRBV5-8	TRBJ1-2	TRBD1	-	CASSIRDRGPADYGYTF	TGTGCCAGCAGCATCCGGGACAGGGGGCCGGCGGACTATGGCTACACCTTC
TRBV6-5	TRBJ2-7	TRBD1	many	CASSSPGQGELYEQYF	TGTGCCAGCAGTTCGCCGGGACAGGGGGAACTCTACGAGCAGTACTTC
TRBV7-6	TRBJ2-2	TRBD1	few	CASSLAPRAPLGQGRTGELFF	TGTGCCAGCAGCTTAGCACCAAGAGCACCCCTAGGACAGGGGAGAACCGGGGAGCTGTTTTTT
TRBV28	TRBJ1-5	TRBD1	-	CASREQGLGQPQHF	TGTGCCAGCAGGGAACAGGGGCTTGGTCAGCCCCAGCATTTT
TRBV29-1	TRBJ2-2	TRBD1	many	CSVEAGGTGELFF	TGCAGCGTTGAGGCAGGGGGCACCGGGGAGCTGTTTTTT
TRBV28	TRBJ2-7	-	-	CASRGEATYEQYF	TGTGCCAGCAGGGGGGAGGCCACCTACGAGCAGTACTTC
TRBV30	TRBJ2-3	-	-	CAWSIASDTQYF	TGTGCCTGGAGTATAGCGTCAGATACGCAGTATTTT
TRBV27	TRBJ2-4	-	few	CASSLQGMAKNIQYF	TGTGCCAGCAGCTTGCAGGGTATGGCCAAAAACATTCAGTACTTC
TRBV12-3/TRBV12-4	TRBJ1-1	-	few	CASSLIGVGTEAFF	TGTGCCAGCAGTTTAATAGGGGTGGGTACTGAAGCTTTCTTT
TRBV12-3/TRBV12-4	TRBJ2-1	-	few	CASSLVDAYNEQFF	TGTGCCAGCAGTTTAGTCGACGCCTACAATGAGCAGTTCTTC
TRBV11-2	TRBJ2-6	-	few	CASSFAMANVLTF	TGTGCCAGCAGCTTCGCGATGGCCAACGTCCTGACTTTC
TRBV20-1	TRBJ2-7	-	-	CSARAPESYEQYF	TGCAGTGCTAGAGCTCCAGAGTCCTACGAGCAGTACTTC
TRBV12-3/TRBV12-4	TRBJ2-1	-	few	CASSLSGTLMHEQFF	TGTGCCAGCAGTTTATCTGGGACTCTCATGCATGAGCAGTTCTTC
TRBV5-1	TRBJ2-3	-	few	CASSTTPGADTQYF	TGCGCCAGCAGCACAACTCCAGGGGCAGATACGCAGTATTTT
TRBV12-3/TRBV12-4	TRBJ2-1	-	few	CASSSLLSSYNEQFF	TGTGCCAGCAGTTCTCTACTAAGCTCCTACAATGAGCAGTTCTTC
TRBV3-1	TRBJ2-1	TRBD2	once	CAFTRLAGSGGSYNEQFF	TGTGCCTTCACTAGACTAGCGGGGAGCGGTGGGTCCTACAATGAGCAGTTCTTC
TRBV5-1	TRBJ2-3	-	few	CASSRAGETDTQYF	TGCGCCAGCAGCCGGGCCGGGGAAACAGATACGCAGTATTTT
TRBV7-9	TRBJ2-1	-	-	CASSLFGIGGSYNEQFF	TGTGCCAGCAGCTTATTTGGGATAGGGGGCTCCTACAATGAGCAGTTCTTC
TRBV29-1	TRBJ2-1	TRBD1	-	CSLGQGAGNEQFF	TGCAGCCTCGGACAGGGGGCGGGAAATGAGCAGTTCTTC
TRBV20-1	TRBJ2-1	-	once	CSARGTNKDEQFF	TGCAGTGCTAGAGGGACTAATAAGGATGAGCAGTTCTTC
TRBV20-1	TRBJ2-5	-	-	CSARDPTAQETQYF	TGCAGTGCTAGAGATCCGACAGCCCAAGAGACCCAGTACTTC
TRBV14	TRBJ2-7	-	-	CASSRTETYEQYF	TGTGCCAGCAGCCGGACGGAAACCTACGAGCAGTACTTC
TRBV2	TRBJ1-2	TRBD1	-	CASRRTGNGYTF	TGTGCCAGCAGGCGGACAGGGAACGGCTACACCTTC